What follows is one T cell receptor (beta chain) and its context. Sequencing ends 3 residues short of the CDR3 end; the germline J gene provides the rest. The CDR3 extends over 10 amino acids. From germline, CDR1 is SEHNR and CDR2 FQNEAQ (reference sequence). V was cut by 3 bases and J by 9 bases, with 3 bases left in between. The data belong to a study of T cells in women clearing cervical HPV infection. Profiled with immunoSEQ multiplex PCR; TCRdb holds only in-frame clones, not every one. This table holds 45,000 to 55,000 clones. V usage is TRBV7-9 and J usage is TRBJ2-1; D ambiguous. Material: blood buffy coat. This clonotype was obtained from a woman aged 18 to 69 with a cervical HPV16 infection that either progressed to CIN3+ or cleared (not recorded which). Here the CDR3 reads CASSFCEQFF. Incomplete CDR3 DNA: TGTGCCAGCAGCTTCTGTGAG.